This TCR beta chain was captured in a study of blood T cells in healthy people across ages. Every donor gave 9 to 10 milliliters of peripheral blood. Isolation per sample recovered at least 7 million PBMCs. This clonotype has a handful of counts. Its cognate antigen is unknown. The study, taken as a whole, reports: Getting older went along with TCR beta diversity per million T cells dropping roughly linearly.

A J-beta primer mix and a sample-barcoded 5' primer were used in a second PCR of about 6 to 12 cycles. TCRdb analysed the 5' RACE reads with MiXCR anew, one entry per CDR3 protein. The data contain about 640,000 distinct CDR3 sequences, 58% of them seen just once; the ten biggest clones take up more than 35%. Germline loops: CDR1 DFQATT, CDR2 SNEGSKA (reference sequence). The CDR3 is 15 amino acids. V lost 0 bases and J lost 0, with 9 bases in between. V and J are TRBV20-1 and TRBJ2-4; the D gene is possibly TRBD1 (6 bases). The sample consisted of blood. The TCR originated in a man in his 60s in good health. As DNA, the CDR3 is TGCAGTGCTAGAGATGACAGGCAAGCCAAAAACATTCAGTACTTC. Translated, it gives CSARDDRQAKNIQYF.